In this sample, the clone carrying this TCR beta chain turned up once. Antigen unknown. Vbeta (60) and Jbeta (13) primers were used in the PCR. This table comes from immunoSEQ multiplex PCR, and its TCRdb copy is limited to in-frame clones, with some not included. Of around 80,000 clones listed, almost 80% are singletons. This sample was included in a study of cytomegalovirus exposure and HLA in healthy donors. Findings of the study overall: The likely explanation for a cluster of highly shared sequence variants was sequencing artifact.

The CDR3 spans 13 residues. Trimming stripped 2 bases from V and 3 bases from J, with 7 bases between. Germline lookup yields CDR1 KGHSH and CDR2 LQKENI. The chain employs TRBV18 and TRBJ1-1; the D gene is possibly TRBD1 (5 bases). The receptor was derived from a female donor in good health and CMV-seronegative. Sequenced material: PBMCs. CDR3 amino acids: CASSPDSYTEAFF. In DNA form, the CDR3 reads TGTGCCAGCTCACCAGACAGTTACACTGAAGCTTTCTTT.